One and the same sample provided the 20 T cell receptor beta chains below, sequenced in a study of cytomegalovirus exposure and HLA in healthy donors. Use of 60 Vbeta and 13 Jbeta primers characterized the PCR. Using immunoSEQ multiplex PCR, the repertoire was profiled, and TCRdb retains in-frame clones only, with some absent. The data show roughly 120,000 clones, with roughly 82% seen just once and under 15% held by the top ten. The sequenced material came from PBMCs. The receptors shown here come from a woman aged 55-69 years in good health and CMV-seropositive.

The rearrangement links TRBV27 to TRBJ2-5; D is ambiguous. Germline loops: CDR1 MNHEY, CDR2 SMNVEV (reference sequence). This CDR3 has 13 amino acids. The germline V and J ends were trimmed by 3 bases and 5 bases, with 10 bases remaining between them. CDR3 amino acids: CASSFTSRETQYF. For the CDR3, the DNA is TGTGCCAGCAGTTTCACGAGTCGGGAGACCCAGTACTTC.

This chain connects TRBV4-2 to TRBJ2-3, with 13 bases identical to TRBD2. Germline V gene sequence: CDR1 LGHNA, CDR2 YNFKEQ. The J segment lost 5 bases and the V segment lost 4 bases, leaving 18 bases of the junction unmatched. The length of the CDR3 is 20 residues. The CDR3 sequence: CASSPIGLAGVEPVIDTQYF. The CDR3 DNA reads TGTGCCAGCAGCCCCATCGGACTAGCGGGAGTCGAACCGGTTATAGATACGCAGTATTTT.

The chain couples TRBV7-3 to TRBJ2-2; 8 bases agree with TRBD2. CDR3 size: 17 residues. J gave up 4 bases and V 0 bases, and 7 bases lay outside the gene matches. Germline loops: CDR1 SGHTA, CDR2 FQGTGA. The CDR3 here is CASSLTSGVLSTGELFF. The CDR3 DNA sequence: TGTGCCAGCAGCTTAACTAGCGGGGTACTAAGCACCGGGGAGCTGTTTTTT. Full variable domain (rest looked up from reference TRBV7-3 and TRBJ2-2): GAGVSQTPSNKVTEKGKYVELRCDPISGHTALYWYRQSLGQGPEFLIYFQGTGAADDSGLPNDRFFAVRPEGSVSTLKIQRTERGDSAVYLCASSLTSGVLSTGELFFGEGSRLTVL.

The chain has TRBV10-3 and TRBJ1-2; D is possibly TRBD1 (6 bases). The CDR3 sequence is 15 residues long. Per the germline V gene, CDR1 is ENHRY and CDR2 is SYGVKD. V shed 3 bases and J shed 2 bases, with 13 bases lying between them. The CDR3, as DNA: TGTGCCATCAGTGATTCGGACAGAATAAACTATGGCTACACCTTC. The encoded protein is CAISDSDRINYGYTF.

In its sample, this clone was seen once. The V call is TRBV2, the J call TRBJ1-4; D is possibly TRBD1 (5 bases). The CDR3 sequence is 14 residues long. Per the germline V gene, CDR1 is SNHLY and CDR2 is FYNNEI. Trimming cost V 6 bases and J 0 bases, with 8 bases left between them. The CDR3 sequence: CASRGAPTNEKLFF. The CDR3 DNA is TGTGCCAGCAGAGGGGCACCAACTAATGAAAAACTGTTTTTT.

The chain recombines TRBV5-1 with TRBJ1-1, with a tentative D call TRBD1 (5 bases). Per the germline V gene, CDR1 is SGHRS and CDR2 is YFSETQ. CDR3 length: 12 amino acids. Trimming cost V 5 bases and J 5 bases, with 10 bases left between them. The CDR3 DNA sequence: TGCGCCAGCAGATATGGGGCGACTGAAGCTTTCTTT. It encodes CASRYGATEAFF.

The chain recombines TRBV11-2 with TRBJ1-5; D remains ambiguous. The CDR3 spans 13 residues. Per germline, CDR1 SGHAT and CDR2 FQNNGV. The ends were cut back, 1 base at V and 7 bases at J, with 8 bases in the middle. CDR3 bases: TGTGCCAGCAGCTTAGCGGGAGGGCAGCCCCAGCATTTT. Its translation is CASSLAGGQPQHF.

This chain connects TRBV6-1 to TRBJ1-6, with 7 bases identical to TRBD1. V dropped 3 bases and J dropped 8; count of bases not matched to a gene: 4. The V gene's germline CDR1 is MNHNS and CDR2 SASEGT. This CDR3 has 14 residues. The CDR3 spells CASSDRGTDSPLHF. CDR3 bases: TGTGCCAGCAGTGACCGCGGGACAGATTCACCCCTCCACTTT.

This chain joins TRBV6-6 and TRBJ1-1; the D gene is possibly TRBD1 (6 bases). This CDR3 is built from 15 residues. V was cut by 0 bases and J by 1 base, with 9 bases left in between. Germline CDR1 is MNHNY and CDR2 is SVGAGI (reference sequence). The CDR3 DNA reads TGTGCCAGCAGTTACTCTGTGGGACAGAACACTGAAGCTTTCTTT. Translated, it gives CASSYSVGQNTEAFF.

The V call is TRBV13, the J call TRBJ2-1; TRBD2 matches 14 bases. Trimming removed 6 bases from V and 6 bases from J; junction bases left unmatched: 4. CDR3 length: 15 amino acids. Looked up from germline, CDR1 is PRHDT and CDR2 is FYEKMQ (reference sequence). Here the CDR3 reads CASSSTSGGVNEQFF. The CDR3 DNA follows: TGTGCCAGCAGTTCGACTAGCGGGGGGGTCAATGAGCAGTTCTTC. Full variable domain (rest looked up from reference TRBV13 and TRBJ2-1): AAGVIQSPRHLIKEKRETATLKCYPIPRHDTVYWYQQGPGQDPQFLISFYEKMQSDKGSIPDRFSAQQFSDYHSELNMSSLELGDSALYFCASSSTSGGVNEQFFGPGTRLTVL.

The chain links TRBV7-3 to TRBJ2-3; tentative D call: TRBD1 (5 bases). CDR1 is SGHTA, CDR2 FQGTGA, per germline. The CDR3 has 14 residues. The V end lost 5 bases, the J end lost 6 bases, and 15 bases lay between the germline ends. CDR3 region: CASSPFQGSDTQYF. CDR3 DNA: TGTGCCAGCAGCCCCTTCCAGGGATCGGATACGCAGTATTTT.

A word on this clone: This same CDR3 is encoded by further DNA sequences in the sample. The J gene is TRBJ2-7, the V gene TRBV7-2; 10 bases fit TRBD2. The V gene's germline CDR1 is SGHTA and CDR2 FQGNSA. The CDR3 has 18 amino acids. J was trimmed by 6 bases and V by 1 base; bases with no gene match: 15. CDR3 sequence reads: CASSLGRASGRAFGEQYF. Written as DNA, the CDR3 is TGTGCCAGCAGCTTAGGCAGGGCGAGCGGGAGGGCCTTCGGCGAGCAGTACTTC.

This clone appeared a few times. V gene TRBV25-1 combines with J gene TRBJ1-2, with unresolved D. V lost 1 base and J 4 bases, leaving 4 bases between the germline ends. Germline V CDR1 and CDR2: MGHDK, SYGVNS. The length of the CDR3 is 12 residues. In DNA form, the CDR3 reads TGTGCCAGCAGTGAATCAATCTATGGCTACACCTTC. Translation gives CASSESIYGYTF.

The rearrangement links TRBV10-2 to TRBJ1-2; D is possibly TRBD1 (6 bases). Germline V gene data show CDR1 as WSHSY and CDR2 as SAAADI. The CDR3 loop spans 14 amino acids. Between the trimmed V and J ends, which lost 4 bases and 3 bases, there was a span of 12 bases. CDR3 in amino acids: CASSAQGADYGYTF. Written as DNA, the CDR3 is TGCGCCAGCAGTGCACAGGGAGCGGACTATGGCTACACCTTC.

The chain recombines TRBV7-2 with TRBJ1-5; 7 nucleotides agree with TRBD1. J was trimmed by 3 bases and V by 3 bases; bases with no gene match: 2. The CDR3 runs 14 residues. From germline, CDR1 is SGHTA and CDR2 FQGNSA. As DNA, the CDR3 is TGTGCCAGCAGCTTGGGACAGTACAATCAGCCCCAGCATTTT. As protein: CASSLGQYNQPQHF.

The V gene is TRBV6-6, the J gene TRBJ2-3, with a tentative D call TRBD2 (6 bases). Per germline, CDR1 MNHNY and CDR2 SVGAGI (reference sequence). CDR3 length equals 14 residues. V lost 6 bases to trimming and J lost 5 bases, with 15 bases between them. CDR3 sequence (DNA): TGTGCCAGCAGCCCACCTCGGGACTTAGATACGCAGTATTTT. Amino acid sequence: CASSPPRDLDTQYF.

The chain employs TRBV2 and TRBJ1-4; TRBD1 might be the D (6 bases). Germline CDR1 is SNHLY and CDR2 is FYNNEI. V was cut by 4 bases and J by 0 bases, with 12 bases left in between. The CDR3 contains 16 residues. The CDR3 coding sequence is TGTGCCAGCAGTGGGCCCTCAGGGGCAACTAATGAAAAACTGTTTTTT. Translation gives CASSGPSGATNEKLFF.

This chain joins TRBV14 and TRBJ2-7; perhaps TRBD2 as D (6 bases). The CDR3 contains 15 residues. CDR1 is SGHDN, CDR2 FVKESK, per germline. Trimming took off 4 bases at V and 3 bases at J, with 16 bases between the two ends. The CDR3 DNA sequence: TGTGCCAGCAGCCGCGGGGCGTATGGGGACTACGAGCAGTACTTC. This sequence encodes CASSRGAYGDYEQYF. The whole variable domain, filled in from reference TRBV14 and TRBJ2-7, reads EAGVTQFPSHSVIEKGQTVTLRCDPISGHDNLYWYRRVMGKEIKFLLHFVKESKQDESGMPNNRFLAERTGGTYSTLKVQPAELEDSGVYFCASSRGAYGDYEQYFGPGTRLTVT.

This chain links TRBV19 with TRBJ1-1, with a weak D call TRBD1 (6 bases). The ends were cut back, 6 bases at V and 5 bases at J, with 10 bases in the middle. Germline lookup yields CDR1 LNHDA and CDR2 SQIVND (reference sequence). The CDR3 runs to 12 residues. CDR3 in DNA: TGTGCCAGTAGCGCAGGGGCAACTGAAGCTTTCTTT. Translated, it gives CASSAGATEAFF.

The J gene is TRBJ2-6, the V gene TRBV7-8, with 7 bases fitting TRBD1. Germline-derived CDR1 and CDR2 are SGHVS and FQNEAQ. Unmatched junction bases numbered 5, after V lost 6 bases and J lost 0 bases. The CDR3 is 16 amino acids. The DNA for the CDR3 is TGTGCCAGCAGACTTACAGGGGTCTCTGGGGCCAACGTCCTGACTTTC. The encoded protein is CASRLTGVSGANVLTF.